The clone carrying this T cell receptor beta chain was seen a few times. Caucasian, healthy and from Russia, the donors were aged between about 6 and 90. It was with a sample-barcoded 5' primer and a J-beta primer mix that a second PCR of about 7 to 12 cycles was run. TCRdb reprocessed the 5' RACE reads via MiXCR and lists one record per CDR3 protein. This table has hundreds of thousands of distinct CDR3 sequences, around 32% appearing once. The source of the sample is a study of blood T cells in healthy people across ages. This CDR3 comprises 14 residues. Trimming removed 10 bases at V and 6 bases at J, with 19 bases between. Germline CDR1 reads ENHRY; CDR2 reads SYGVKD.

Material for sequencing was blood. This sequence joins TRBV10-3 and TRBJ2-1, with D possibly called TRBD1 or TRBD2 (5 bases each). The receptor's source is a woman of 80 years or more in good health. The CDR3 DNA is TGTGCCACCGACGAGGGAACAGGTGGCAATGAGCAGTTCTTC. Protein: CATDEGTGGNEQFF.